The 11 T cell receptor beta chains below come from one sample, sequenced in a study of esophageal squamous cell carcinoma under preoperative chemotherapy (dated by TCRdb to 2016 to 2019). According to the study, the label for this sample's time point signals: after preoperative PTX-NDP chemotherapy. Receptor amplification or capture employed PCR. Sequenced on a HiSeq X Ten. TCRdb handled the public reads itself, with Q25 trimming in fastp and clone calling in MiXCR, and kept productive beta chains. Merged by CDR3 protein, the rows form single entries marked with the most common genes and DNA. The sample includes about 20,000 distinct CDR3 sequences, with 40% to 55% observed a single time. The top ten clonotypes cover roughly 30% of the sample. The material was obtained from a patient given preoperative chemotherapy. The receptors shown here come from a human donor with esophageal squamous cell carcinoma. The donor label of this sample is uncertain.

This clonotype occurred a few times. The CDR3 reads CASSKTGLSGANVLTF. CDR3 DNA sequence: TGTGCCAGCAGTAAAACAGGGCTCTCTGGGGCCAACGTCCTGACTTTC. The rearrangement uses TRBV6-1 and TRBJ2-6, with D perhaps TRBD1 (6 bases). The CDR3 has 16 amino acids. Trimming cost V 5 bases and J 0 bases, with 11 bases left between them. Germline lookup yields CDR1 MNHNS and CDR2 SASEGT.

As regards this clonotype: The junction departs from germline at one end; a sequencing error may be responsible. V and J are TRBV7-2 and TRBJ2-3; D may be TRBD2 (7 bases). Germline CDR1 is SGHTA and CDR2 is FQGNSA. The CDR3 has 16 residues. In DNA, the CDR3 is TGTGCCTGCAGCGCACGAGGGGGGGGGGACACAGATACCCAGTATTTT. Protein sequence: CACSARGGGDTDTQYF.

Only one count was recorded for this clonotype. One end of the junction varies from germline; a read error may be responsible. The chain combines TRBV7-3 with TRBJ2-3; D possibly uses TRBD1 or TRBD2 (5 bases each). There are 16 residues in the CDR3. CDR1 SGHTA and CDR2 FQGTGA come from the germline V gene. The DNA for the CDR3 is TGTGCCAGCAGCCTGGGGACGGGGAGTGGCCCAGATACGCAGTACTTT. Its translation: CASSLGTGSGPDTQYF. Variable domain in full (rest from reference TRBV7-3 and TRBJ2-3): GAGVSQTPSNKVTEKGKYVELRCDPISGHTALYWYRQSLGQGPEFLIYFQGTGAADDSGLPNDRFFAVRPEGSVSTLKIQRTERGDSAVYLCASSLGTGSGPDTQYFGPGTRLTVL.

About this clonotype: One end of the junction fails to match germline, which may point to a read error. CDR3 nucleotide sequence: TGTGCCAGCAGCGCGGGGCGGTGGGAGATAGATACTCAGTACTTT. Protein sequence: CASSAGRWEIDTQYF. The chain joins TRBV7-3 to TRBJ2-4; a weak D match, TRBD2 (6 bases). This CDR3 has 15 amino acids. Germline V lookup: CDR1 SGHTA, CDR2 FQGTGA. The entire variable domain, with the rest obtained from reference TRBV7-3 and TRBJ2-4, is as follows: GAGVSQTPSNKVTEKGKYVELRCDPISGHTALYWYRQSLGQGPEFLIYFQGTGAADDSGLPNDRFFAVRPEGSVSTLKIQRTERGDSAVYLCASSAGRWEIDTQYFGAGTRLSVL.

The chain combines TRBV6-4 with TRBJ2-2; TRBD2 is a possible D gene (5 bases). Germline CDR1 reads MRHNA; CDR2 reads SNTAGT. The V end lost 4 bases, the J end lost 5 bases, and 11 bases lay between the germline ends. This CDR3 contains 14 residues. The CDR3: CASSVSAETGELFF. DNA of the CDR3: TGTGCCAGCAGTGTATCAGCGGAGACCGGGGAGCTGTTTTTT.

This clonotype occurred many times. This rearrangement joins TRBV6-1 to TRBJ2-3; D possibly matches TRBD1 or TRBD2 (5 bases each). CDR3 length: 17 amino acids. Germline V gene data show CDR1 as MNHNS and CDR2 as SASEGT. V lost 6 bases, J lost 4 bases, and 23 bases lay in between. The CDR3 loop is CASRSPMRGLSPDTQYF. Written as DNA, the CDR3 is TGTGCCAGCAGATCCCCTATGAGGGGCCTGAGTCCAGATACGCAGTATTTT.

Comments on this clonotype: The CDR3 ends on some other residue instead of the conserved phenylalanine or tryptophan, so this is likely a read error. The gene calls are TRBV11-3 and TRBJ2-3; D is unresolved. This CDR3 has 12 amino acids. V gave up 5 bases and J gave up 0 bases, with 3 bases separating them. Germline V gene data show CDR1 as SGHNT and CDR2 as YENEEA. For the CDR3, the DNA is TGTGCCAGCAGCATAAGCACAGATACGCAGTATTGT. The encoded protein is CASSISTDTQYC.

This clonotype has a count of ten or more. The chain links TRBV7-7 to TRBJ2-3, with TRBD1 matching 10 bases. Trimming cost V 5 bases and J 4 bases; bases outside gene matches: 6. Germline V gene lookup returns CDR1 SSHAT and CDR2 FNYEAQ (reference sequence). The CDR3 runs to 15 residues. The CDR3 loop reads CASSPSDRGPDTQYF. For the CDR3, the DNA is TGTGCCAGCAGCCCATCAGACAGGGGGCCAGATACGCAGTATTTT.

This clonotype was seen a handful of times. V and J are TRBV7-9 and TRBJ2-6, with no clear D. CDR1 is SEHNR and CDR2 is FQNEAQ in the germline V gene (reference sequence). CDR3 length equals 17 residues. The V end was cut by 5 bases, the J end by 1 base, with 15 bases between. The CDR3 reads CASSARSSLSGANVLTF. In DNA, the CDR3 is TGTGCCAGCAGCGCGCGGAGTTCCCTTTCTGGGGCCAACGTCCTGACTTTC.

The chain carries TRBV7-7 and TRBJ2-3; D gene uncertain. The CDR3 has 14 amino acids. Trimming removed 1 base at V and 2 bases at J, with 7 bases between. Germline CDR1 SSHAT, CDR2 FNYEAQ (reference sequence). CDR3 sequence reads: CASSLGGATDTQYF. The CDR3 DNA sequence: TGTGCCAGCAGCTTAGGCGGAGCCACAGATACGCAGTATTTT.

This clonotype is judged medium-sized. The chain uses TRBV11-1 and TRBJ2-1; D is perhaps TRBD2 (6 bases). Germline V gene data show CDR1 as SGHAT and CDR2 as FQDESV (reference sequence). V lost 0 bases, J lost 0 bases, and 9 bases lay in between. CDR3 length equals 16 residues. The CDR3 nucleotides read TGTGCCAGCAGCTTAGCGGGGGGTATCTCCTACAATGAGCAGTTCTTC. Protein: CASSLAGGISYNEQFF.